This TCR beta chain was identified during a study of T-cell reconstitution after alpha-beta-depleted transplantation in children (TCRdb year 2016). With regard to the full study: Using TCR repertoire profiling, the study quantitatively followed how T-cell immune reconstitution unfolded in children after TCRalphabeta/CD19-depleted allogeneic hematopoietic cell transplantation.

Results and caveats for the whole study, not just this receptor: In some patients, the high TCRbeta diversity seen at day 60 was put down to recipient T cells and intrathymic progenitors that had survived conditioning. The apparently early recovery of alphabetaT-cell counts about two months after transplant reportedly depended on only several hundred rapidly expanded clones that came from non-depleted graft cells. Hyperexpanded clone frequencies declined over subsequent months; after one year, T-cell counts and TCRbeta diversity were mostly attributed to newly produced T cells.

CDR1 and CDR2, looked up from the germline V gene, are MGHRA and YSYEKL. Including the terminal cysteine and phenylalanine, the CDR3 comprises 14 residues. Of the read, only the CDR3 DNA is kept; its 42 bases are in frame from base 1. As for this clonotype: It lacks a known antigen. A read error may produce the germline difference seen at one junction end.

Libraries came from PCR. TCRdb shows the sequencer as Illumina HiSeq 2500. TCR libraries were prepared with molecular barcoding, using unique molecular identifiers to normalize TCRbeta repertoire quantification. TCRdb took the public reads, trimmed them with fastp at Q25, ran MiXCR for clone calling and kept in-frame beta chains. Duplicate CDR3 protein sequences are folded into a single record with the most common DNA and genes. In all, the sample holds hundreds of thousands of distinct CDR3 sequences, and under 15% of those were seen once. The ten biggest clones cover around 0.76% of the sample. In light of the paper, this sample's treatment or condition label describes: allogeneic hematopoietic cell transplantation with graft depleted of TCRalphabeta T cells and CD19 B cells. Transplant recipients were children who received TCRalphabeta/CD19-depleted allogeneic hematopoietic cell grafts.

The sequence came from a girl aged 2-10 years with congenital amegakaryocytic thrombocytopenia, due to receive a stem cell transplant. The chain employs TRBV4-1 and TRBJ2-7, and 7 junction bases match TRBD1. The sequences come from PBMCs, collected before TCRalphabeta/CD19-depleted stem cell transplant. In nucleotide form, the sequence is TGCGCCAACAGCCTCCTCGTTCAGGGGGTCGAGCAGTACTTC. Its translation reads: CANSLLVQGVEQYF.